This record covers a single T cell receptor (beta chain). This sample stems from a study of CD8+ T cells in alopecia areata. Sequencing used cDNA as its template, made by extracting RNA and reverse transcribing it. Measured with immunoSEQ multiplex PCR; TCRdb has only the in-frame clones, and not every one. Of some 170,000 clones listed, about 61% are singletons. Germline V gives CDR1 MNHNY, CDR2 SVGAGI (reference sequence). The CDR3 consists of 16 residues. V lost 2 bases, J lost 8 bases, and 20 bases lay in between. Treatment of the sample: oral pan-JAK inhibitor, 5-10 mg twice daily. The source was CD4+ T cells sorted from blood, collected at approximately week 61, from a patient treated with tofacitinib. V and J are TRBV6-6 and TRBJ2-3; D may be TRBD1 (7 bases). This receptor was obtained from a human donor with alopecia areata. The CDR3 nucleotides read TGTGCCAGCAGTTACGCAGGCAGGGGGGCCTCGGGTACGCAGTATTTT. Its translation is CASSYAGRGASGTQYF.